The rows below give T cell receptor beta chains drawn from one sample of a study of identifying expanded T cells in peripheral blood. Assay used: immunoSEQ multiplex PCR; TCRdb lists only in-frame clones, some missing. The sample contains some 75,000 clones, 85% to 90% of which appear only once. Specimen: blood. The origin of the receptors is a person aged 18-70 years in good health. Each CDR3 is given with its conserved first and last residue. A D gene is named only where the DNA matches it firmly. Where a row states a size, it is once, few, many or the class of an expanded clone; other rows omit it.

size	V	D	J	DNA	CDR3
NA	TRBV4-2	NA	TRBJ2-5	TGTGCCAGCAGCCAACCTCCCCCTAGTACAGAGACCCAGTACTTC	CASSQPPPSTETQYF
NA	TRBV7-2	NA	TRBJ1-1	TGTGCCAGCAGCTTGGGAATGTCGACATCTCAAGCTTTCTTT	CASSLGMSTSQAFF
NA	TRBV7-6	TRBD1	TRBJ2-2	TGTGCCAGCAGCTTAATGCAGGGGGCAAACGGGGAGCTGTTTTTT	CASSLMQGANGELFF
once	TRBV9	TRBD1	TRBJ1-2	TGTGCCAGCAGCGTAGCCCTGGACAGGGCTAGAGGCTACACCTTC	CASSVALDRARGYTF
NA	TRBV5-5	NA	TRBJ1-1	TGTGCCAGCAGCAAACAGGGAAGCAACACTGAAGCTTTCTTT	CASSKQGSNTEAFF
NA	TRBV27	NA	TRBJ1-2	TGTGCCAGCAGTCTAAAGGGAGACAGACTAAGTAACTATGGCTACACCTTC	CASSLKGDRLSNYGYTF
few	TRBV18	TRBD1	TRBJ1-2	TGTGCCAGCTCACCCCGACCAGACAGGGACGGTGGCTACACCTTC	CASSPRPDRDGGYTF
NA	TRBV4-2	NA	TRBJ1-2	TGTGCCAGCAGCCAAGACGGAGGGGCCGGGCCGTCAGGCTACACCTTC	CASSQDGGAGPSGYTF
NA	TRBV5-1	TRBD1	TRBJ1-2	TGCGCCAGCAGCTCAGGGGGAGAGGGTTACTACACCTTC	CASSSGGEGYYTF
once	TRBV28	NA	TRBJ1-3	TGTGCCAGCAAGGGGAGCAACAGATATTCCTCTGGAAACACCATATATTTT	CASKGSNRYSSGNTIYF
NA	TRBV13	TRBD2	TRBJ2-1	TGTGCCAGCAGCCGAGCGGGAGCCTCCTGCAATGAGCAGTTCTTC	CASSRAGASCNEQFF
NA	TRBV7-9	TRBD2	TRBJ2-3	TGTGCCAGCAGCTTGACTAGCGGGAGTAGCAATACGCAGTATTTT	CASSLTSGSSNTQYF
NA	TRBV18	NA	TRBJ1-3	TGTGCCAGCTCACCACCTTCGGGACTCGACTCTGGAAACACCATATATTTT	CASSPPSGLDSGNTIYF
NA	TRBV28	TRBD2	TRBJ2-1	TGTGCCGGCAAAGCGGGAGGGCGATATGAGCAGTTCTTC	CAGKAGGRYEQFF
NA	TRBV7-2	NA	TRBJ2-3	TGTGCCAGCAGAGGCCAGGGGGGATGGGATACGCAGTATTTT	CASRGQGGWDTQYF
once	TRBV7-9	NA	TRBJ2-1	TGTGCCAGCAGCTTAGTCCGCGGGAACGAGCAGTTCTTC	CASSLVRGNEQFF